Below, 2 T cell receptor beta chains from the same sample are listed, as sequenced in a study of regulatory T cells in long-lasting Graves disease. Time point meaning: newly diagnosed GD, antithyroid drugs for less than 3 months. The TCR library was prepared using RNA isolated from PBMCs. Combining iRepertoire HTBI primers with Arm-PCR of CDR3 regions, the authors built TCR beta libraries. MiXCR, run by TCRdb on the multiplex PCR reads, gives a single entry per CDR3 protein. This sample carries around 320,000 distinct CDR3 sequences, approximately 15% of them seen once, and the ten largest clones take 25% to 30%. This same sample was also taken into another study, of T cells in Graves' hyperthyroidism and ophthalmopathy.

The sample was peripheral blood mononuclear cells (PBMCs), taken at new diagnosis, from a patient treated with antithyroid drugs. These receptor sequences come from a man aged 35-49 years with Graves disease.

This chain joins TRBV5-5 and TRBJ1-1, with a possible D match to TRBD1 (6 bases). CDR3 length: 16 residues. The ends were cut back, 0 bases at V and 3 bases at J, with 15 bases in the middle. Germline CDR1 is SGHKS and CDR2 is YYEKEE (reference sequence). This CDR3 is CASSLVSGALDTEAFF. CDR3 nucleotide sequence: TGTGCCAGCAGCTTGGTTTCAGGGGCCTTAGACACTGAAGCTTTCTTT.

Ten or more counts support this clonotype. The CDR3: CASVRIGGGGREKLFF. CDR3 in DNA: TGTGCCAGCGTCAGGATCGGAGGGGGCGGGAGGGAAAAACTGTTTTTT. The chain combines TRBV28 with TRBJ1-4, with 7 nucleotides matching TRBD1. The CDR3 contains 16 residues. J lost 8 bases, V lost 8 bases, and 17 bases had no gene match. The germline V gene encodes CDR1 MDHEN and CDR2 SYDVKM.